These 30 T cell receptor beta chains share one sample of origin, sequenced in a study of T cell changes during pregnancy in multiple sclerosis. The protocol was immunoSEQ multiplex PCR, while the TCRdb copy is restricted to in-frame clones and leaves out a portion. The sample has 40,000 or so clones, roughly 90% seen once. The sample was peripheral blood, taken in the third trimester of pregnancy. The receptors derive from a female donor in good health, enrolled as a control in a pregnancy study.

CDR3 coding DNA: TGTGCCAGAAGCTACCGGGACAGACTTCCCTATGCAGGCTACACCTTC. Translation gives CARSYRDRLPYAGYTF. The chain couples TRBV5-3 to TRBJ1-2; 7 nucleotides match TRBD1. TRBV5-3 is designated an ORF whose function remains uncertain. This CDR3 has 16 residues. After removal of 3 bases from V and 8 bases from J, the junction contained 16 bases not matched to a gene.

J is TRBJ2-7 and V is TRBV10-3; a weak D match, TRBD2 (5 bases). The CDR3 runs to 15 residues. Germline V CDR1 and CDR2: ENHRY, SYGVKD. V was clipped by 10 bases and J by 3 bases, with 22 bases between them. CDR3 sequence: CATKTPSGGFYEQYF. The CDR3, as DNA: TGTGCCACAAAGACCCCCTCAGGAGGTTTCTACGAGCAGTACTTC.

V gene TRBV7-2 combines with J gene TRBJ2-7; 10 nucleotides line up with TRBD1. Germline lookup yields CDR1 SGHTA and CDR2 FQGNSA. J gave up 3 bases and V 4 bases, and 3 bases lay outside the gene matches. This CDR3 is 14 amino acids long. CDR3 amino acids: CASSSRTGGYEQYF. The CDR3 DNA reads as TGTGCCAGCAGCTCGCGGACAGGGGGCTACGAGCAGTACTTC.

The V call is TRBV9, the J call TRBJ2-3; D may be TRBD2 (5 bases). The V end lost 4 bases, the J end lost 0 bases, and 15 bases lay between the germline ends. The CDR3 runs 16 residues. Germline V CDR1 and CDR2: SGDLS, YYNGEE. This CDR3 reads CASSPRPGSSTDTQYF. The CDR3 DNA reads as TGTGCCAGCAGCCCCCGACCGGGGAGCAGCACAGATACGCAGTATTTT. The whole variable domain, filled in from reference TRBV9 and TRBJ2-3, reads DSGVTQTPKHLITATGQRVTLRCSPRSGDLSVYWYQQSLDQGLQFLIQYYNGEERAKGNILERFSAQQFPDLHSELNLSSLELGDSALYFCASSPRPGSSTDTQYFGPGTRLTVL.

The V call is TRBV5-1, the J call TRBJ2-2; no definite D call. CDR1 SGHRS and CDR2 YFSETQ come from the germline V gene. This CDR3 is 14 amino acids long. V was clipped by 0 bases and J by 3 bases, with 6 bases between them. CDR3 DNA sequence: TGCGCCAGCAGCTTGGGACAACACACCGGGGAGCTGTTTTTT. This translates into CASSLGQHTGELFF.

This sequence joins TRBV15 and TRBJ2-5; 9 bases are shared with TRBD1. Germline V gene data show CDR1 as LNHNV and CDR2 as YYDKDF (reference sequence). V gave up 0 bases and J gave up 2 bases; unmatched junction bases: 4. CDR3 length: 16 amino acids. The CDR3, as DNA: TGTGCCACCAGCAGAGATCACAGGGGGCGTCAAGAGACCCAGTACTTC. Translated, it gives CATSRDHRGRQETQYF.

V and J are TRBV6-6 and TRBJ2-7; possible D gene TRBD2, 7 bases. CDR1 MNHNY and CDR2 SVGAGI come from the germline V gene (reference sequence). The CDR3 is 14 amino acids. Trimming pared 7 bases from V and 7 bases from J, leaving 20 bases between. In DNA, the CDR3 is TGTGCCAGCACCCCCGTTGGGGGGGCAGGGGAGCAGTACTTC. Translated: CASTPVGGAGEQYF.

This chain uses TRBV27 with TRBJ1-2, with TRBD1 as a possible D gene (6 bases). V lost 6 bases and J lost 2, with 13 bases in between. The CDR3 extends over 14 amino acids. Germline V gene sequence: CDR1 MNHEY, CDR2 SMNVEV (reference sequence). CDR3 loop: CASRTQGINYGYTF. The CDR3 DNA sequence: TGTGCCAGCAGGACACAGGGCATCAACTATGGCTACACCTTC.

DNA for the CDR3: TGTGCCAGCAGCCGCCCTACGCGGGGCTCAATGCAAGAGACCCAGTACTTC. Residues: CASSRPTRGSMQETQYF. J is TRBJ2-5 and V is TRBV9; D might be TRBD2 (6 bases). Deletions cut 4 bases from V and 2 bases from J, with 21 bases between. This CDR3 is built from 17 residues. CDR1 is SGDLS, CDR2 YYNGEE, per germline.

The chain links TRBV19 to TRBJ2-1; 8 positions match TRBD2. Unmatched junction bases numbered 10, after V lost 0 bases and J lost 6 bases. CDR3 length equals 17 residues. CDR1 and CDR2 from the germline V gene are LNHDA and SQIVND (reference sequence). CDR3 nucleotide sequence: TGTGCCAGTAGTATAGATGTTGCCGGGAGGGCCGCCAATGAGCAGTTCTTC. Its protein product is CASSIDVAGRAANEQFF.

The chain combines TRBV2 with TRBJ2-1, with TRBD2 matching 10 bases. After removal of 4 bases from V and 5 bases from J, the junction contained 14 bases not matched to a gene. The CDR3 extends over 18 amino acids. Germline loops: CDR1 SNHLY, CDR2 FYNNEI. The CDR3 spells CASSGSSGREGGDNEQFF. CDR3 nucleotide sequence: TGTGCCAGCAGTGGATCTAGCGGGAGAGAGGGGGGCGACAATGAGCAGTTCTTC.

The CDR3 reads CASSRSGRAPNEQYF. CDR3 DNA: TGTGCCAGCAGTAGAAGCGGGAGGGCCCCCAACGAGCAGTACTTC. The chain links TRBV6-5 to TRBJ2-7, with 10 bases matching TRBD2. V trimming: 5 bases; J trimming: 5 bases; junction bases outside the gene matches: 9. Germline V gene sequence: CDR1 MNHEY, CDR2 SVGAGI. There are 15 residues in the CDR3.

This chain connects TRBV15 to TRBJ2-3; 11 nucleotides agree with TRBD2. The CDR3 consists of 20 residues. Trimming removed 1 base from V and 4 bases from J; junction bases left unmatched: 16. Germline assignment: CDR1 LNHNV and CDR2 YYDKDF (reference sequence). CDR3 residues: CATSRGFRNFSGGASDTQYF. The CDR3 nucleotides are TGTGCCACCAGCAGAGGATTCCGTAACTTTAGCGGGGGGGCCTCAGATACGCAGTATTTT.

The chain is built from TRBV6-4 and TRBJ2-2; no firm D call. The CDR3 spans 15 residues. The V gene's germline CDR1 is MRHNA and CDR2 SNTAGT. The V end lost 2 bases, the J end lost 1 base, and 8 bases lay between the germline ends. The CDR3 nucleotides are TGTGCCAGCAGTGACACAGCCCAGAACACCGGGGAGCTGTTTTTT. It specifies CASSDTAQNTGELFF.

The V call is TRBV28, the J call TRBJ2-7, with D possibly matching TRBD1 (5 bases). The CDR3 totals 14 residues. The V gene's germline CDR1 is MDHEN and CDR2 SYDVKM. Trimming took 8 bases from V and 5 from J, leaving 19 bases between them. The DNA for the CDR3 is TGTGCCAGCGGTACGACAGTACTCCGTGACGAGCAGTACTTC. Its translation: CASGTTVLRDEQYF. The full variable domain, completed using reference TRBV28 and TRBJ2-7, is DVKVTQSSRYLVKRTGEKVFLECVQDMDHENMFWYRQDPGLGLRLIYFSYDVKMKEKGDIPEGYSVSREKKERFSLILESASTNQTSMYLCASGTTVLRDEQYFGPGTRLTVT.

V usage is TRBV11-2 and J usage is TRBJ2-7, with 8 positions matching TRBD2. Germline V gene lookup returns CDR1 SGHAT and CDR2 FQNNGV. The CDR3 is made up of 14 amino acids. Unmatched junction bases numbered 6, after V lost 1 base and J lost 7 bases. The CDR3: CASSLASGSREQYF. DNA for the CDR3: TGTGCCAGCAGCTTAGCTAGCGGGTCTAGGGAGCAGTACTTC.

V gene TRBV12-1 combines with J gene TRBJ2-7; the D call of TRBD1 is as the table states it, not checked on the DNA. TRBV12-1 is given as a pseudogene. The CDR3 is 16 amino acids. The CDR3 reads CASSCGTGGRIYEQYF. The DNA for the CDR3 is TGTGCCAGCAGCTGCGGGACAGGGGGTCGTATATACGAGCAGTACTTC.

The rearrangement joins TRBV19 to TRBJ1-1; 11 bases are a match to TRBD1. The length of the CDR3 is 16 residues. After removal of 6 bases from V and 5 bases from J, the junction contained 11 bases not matched to a gene. CDR1 is LNHDA and CDR2 is SQIVND in the germline V gene (reference sequence). The CDR3 nucleotides are TGTGCCAGTAGCTCCCGGGACAGGGGGAAAGGTACTGAAGCTTTCTTT. Translating gives CASSSRDRGKGTEAFF. Full variable domain (missing parts from reference TRBV19 and TRBJ1-1): DGGITQSPKYLFRKEGQNVTLSCEQNLNHDAMYWYRQDPGQGLRLIYYSQIVNDFQKGDIAEGYSVSREKKESFPLTVTSAQKNPTAFYLCASSSRDRGKGTEAFFGQGTRLTVV.

The genes are TRBV18 and TRBJ1-4; D gene ambiguous. CDR3 length equals 13 residues. Deletions cut 5 bases from V and 4 bases from J, with 8 bases between. Per germline, CDR1 KGHSH and CDR2 LQKENI. The CDR3 sequence is CASSEQFNEKLFF. Written as DNA, the CDR3 is TGTGCCAGCTCAGAACAGTTTAATGAAAAACTGTTTTTT.

This sequence joins TRBV13 and TRBJ1-1; 9 bases fit TRBD1. V shed 5 bases and J 6 bases; nucleotides not matched to a gene: 13. The CDR3 runs to 16 residues. CDR1 and CDR2 (germline): PRHDT, FYEKMQ (reference sequence). CDR3 protein: CASSPLTRDRVAEAFF. CDR3 DNA: TGTGCCAGCAGCCCACTGACGAGGGACAGGGTCGCTGAAGCTTTCTTT.

The chain joins TRBV4-3 to TRBJ1-1, with TRBD1 as a possible D gene (5 bases). The germline V gene has CDR1 LGHNA and CDR2 YSLEER. Trimming stripped 3 bases from V and 6 bases from J, with 14 bases between. This CDR3 has 14 amino acids. As DNA, the CDR3 is TGCGCCAGCAGCCAGAGAGCAGGAGGGGCTGAAGCTTTCTTT. Amino acids: CASSQRAGGAEAFF.

V gene TRBV5-6 combines with J gene TRBJ2-1; 12 nucleotides agree with TRBD2. Germline V gene data show CDR1 as SGHDT and CDR2 as YYEEEE. The CDR3 covers 16 residues. J lost 4 bases, V lost 0 bases, and 2 bases had no gene match. Written as DNA, the CDR3 is TGTGCCAGCAGCTTGGGGGGACTAGCGGGTTACAATGAGCAGTTCTTC. This codes for CASSLGGLAGYNEQFF. The entire variable domain, with the rest obtained from reference TRBV5-6 and TRBJ2-1, is as follows: DAGVTQSPTHLIKTRGQQVTLRCSPKSGHDTVSWYQQALGQGPQFIFQYYEEEERQRGNFPDRFSGHQFPNYSSELNVNALLLGDSALYLCASSLGGLAGYNEQFFGPGTRLTVL.

This clone was observed a single time. The rearrangement uses TRBV6-4 and TRBJ2-3, with a weak D call TRBD1 (5 bases). The CDR3 loop spans 13 amino acids. The germline V and J ends were trimmed by 5 bases and 2 bases, with 8 bases remaining between them. The germline V gene has CDR1 MRHNA and CDR2 SNTAGT. The CDR3 DNA sequence: TGTGCCAGCAGTCATGGGGCCACAGATACGCAGTATTTT. Translated: CASSHGATDTQYF.

The rearrangement uses TRBV5-4 and TRBJ2-5; D is undetermined. V was shortened by 0 bases and J by 3 bases, with 9 bases between the two germline ends. The CDR3 consists of 14 residues. Germline CDR1 reads SGHNT; CDR2 reads YYREEE (reference sequence). CDR3 sequence (DNA): TGTGCCAGCAGCTTGGAGACTTATAAAGAGACCCAGTACTTC. This encodes CASSLETYKETQYF. Complete variable domain (other parts from reference TRBV5-4 and TRBJ2-5): ETGVTQSPTHLIKTRGQQVTLRCSSQSGHNTVSWYQQALGQGPQFIFQYYREEENGRGNFPPRFSGLQFPNYSSELNVNALELDDSALYLCASSLETYKETQYFGPGTRLLVL.

J is TRBJ2-7 and V is TRBV27; 8 bases are a match to TRBD2. V shed 2 bases and J 5 bases; nucleotides not matched to a gene: 5. CDR3 length equals 14 residues. CDR1 is MNHEY and CDR2 is SMNVEV in the germline V gene (reference sequence). CDR3 in DNA: TGTGCCAGCAGTTTAGGCGGGAGGTTCGACGAGCAGTACTTC. It translates to CASSLGGRFDEQYF.

The chain employs TRBV27 and TRBJ2-2; 8 bases map to TRBD2. V dropped 3 bases and J dropped 1; count of bases not matched to a gene: 4. Looked up from germline, CDR1 is MNHEY and CDR2 is SMNVEV (reference sequence). CDR3 length: 16 amino acids. CDR3 protein: CASSFLLAGNTGELFF. The CDR3 DNA is TGTGCCAGCAGTTTCCTTCTAGCGGGGAACACCGGGGAGCTGTTTTTT.

This clone occurred a few times. The chain employs TRBV30 and TRBJ1-6, with TRBD1 matching over 7 bases. V trimming: 2 bases; J trimming: 4 bases; junction bases outside the gene matches: 5. Germline lookup yields CDR1 GTSNPN and CDR2 SVGIG (reference sequence). The CDR3 has 15 residues. CDR3 bases: TGTGCCTGGAGTTGGACCAGGGGGTATAATTCACCCCTCCACTTT. As protein: CAWSWTRGYNSPLHF.

The J gene is TRBJ1-5, the V gene TRBV12-5; D uncertain. CDR1 and CDR2 from the germline V gene are LGHNT and FRNRAP. Trimming shortened V by 3 bases and J by 3 bases, and 9 bases separated the two germline ends. The CDR3 length is 14 residues. The DNA for the CDR3 is TGTGCTAGTGGTTTAGAGGGAAACAATCAGCCCCAGCATTTT. Its translation is CASGLEGNNQPQHF.

J is TRBJ2-7 and V is TRBV5-1; 9 bases match TRBD2. The V and J ends lost 5 bases and 1 base, in that order; junction bases with no gene match: 7. Germline V CDR1 and CDR2: SGHRS, YFSETQ. The CDR3 has 15 amino acids. The CDR3 loop reads CASRLKGLASYEQYF. The CDR3 DNA follows: TGCGCCAGCAGGCTCAAGGGACTAGCTTCCTACGAGCAGTACTTC.

The chain combines TRBV12-5 with TRBJ1-3; 8 bases line up with TRBD1. The CDR3 contains 16 residues. Germline V CDR1 and CDR2: LGHNT, FRNRAP. V gave up 0 bases and J gave up 3 bases; unmatched junction bases: 4. The chain's CDR3 is CASGLVVDRDGNTIYF. The CDR3 DNA follows: TGTGCTAGTGGTTTGGTTGTGGACAGGGATGGAAACACCATATATTTT.